Sequencing of this T cell receptor (beta chain) was carried out in a study of T-cell reconstitution after alpha-beta-depleted transplantation in children. This CDR3 is 15 amino acids long. Germline V gene data show CDR1 as DFQATT and CDR2 as SNEGSKA (reference sequence). V was pared by 0 bases and J by 4 bases, with 10 bases between. Preparation of the TCRbeta library used unique molecular identifiers. TCRdb passed the PCR reads through MiXCR, listing each CDR3 protein once. The sample lists a few hundred thousand distinct CDR3 sequences, about an eighth occurring once. The sequencing used PBMCs, collected from the stem cell graft. The V and J genes are TRBV20-1 and TRBJ2-6; D remains unclear. The TCR comes from a human donor who donated a stem cell graft to a child with Fanconi anemia. The CDR3 nucleotides are TGCAGTGCTAGAGATCGGAGAGAGGGGGCCAACGTCCTGACTTTC. Its translation is CSARDRREGANVLTF.